This T cell receptor beta chain derives from a study of Graves' ophthalmopathy and Graves' hyperthyroidism. At the level of the study: No treatment had been given when peripheral blood was collected at initial diagnosis.

Study-wide results and limits: Sensitivity reached approximately 71% and specificity around 72% when the model predicted ophthalmopathy progression.

A word on this clonotype: Antigen unknown.

Amplifying from RNA transcripts, the study obtained TCR beta CDR3 regions. Second-round multiplex PCR came after a first-round RT-PCR that employed HTBI primers. TCRdb re-called the multiplex PCR reads through MiXCR, storing one row per CDR3 protein. The table shows more than 300,000 distinct CDR3 sequences, with about 18% occurring only once. With 0 bases clipped from V and 6 bases from J, the junction kept 10 bases outside the gene matches. The CDR3 contains 15 residues. From germline, CDR1 is DFQATT and CDR2 SNEGSKA (reference sequence). The chain has TRBV20-1 and TRBJ2-7, with TRBD2 matching over 8 bases. The sample consisted of peripheral blood. This clonotype was obtained from an adult woman with stable Graves' hyperthyroidism. The CDR3 protein is CSARDSREGLFEQYF. CDR3 DNA: TGCAGTGCTAGAGATTCTCGGGAGGGCCTGTTCGAGCAGTACTTC.